Sequencing of this T cell receptor (beta chain) was carried out in a study of beta chain features in type 1 diabetes. Points from the study as a whole: Researchers caution that PCR might favor shorter templates, equally among patients and controls.

On this clone itself: Its target is not known.

CDR3 size: 14 residues. The germline V gene encodes CDR1 MNHEY and CDR2 SVGAGI. Trimming stripped 6 bases from V and 10 bases from J, with 19 bases between. As every portion of the isolated RNA was reverse transcribed, the sequencing read expressed TCRB transcripts. Assay used: immunoSEQ multiplex PCR; TCRdb lists only in-frame clones, some missing. This table holds around 150,000 clones, 6.9% found once. The TCR sequence derives from a woman in her thirties in good health. The source material was central memory CD4+ T cells from blood. The chain has TRBV6-5 and TRBJ2-1, with TRBD2 as a possible D gene (5 bases). In nucleotides, the CDR3 is TGTGCCAGCAGACGGCTCCGGGGATCTGGGGAGCAGTTCTTC. It codes for CASRRLRGSGEQFF.